The 16 T cell receptor beta chains presented below share a single source sample, sequenced in a study of T cells in Graves' hyperthyroidism and ophthalmopathy. Using RNA transcripts as the source, TCR beta CDR3 regions were amplified. An initial round of RT-PCR targeting the TCR CDR3 relied on the HTBI primer set. TCRdb used MiXCR to reprocess the multiplex PCR reads, holding one entry per CDR3 protein. The repertoire includes 450,000 to 700,000 distinct CDR3 sequences, 35% to 55% of them detected once, and around 8% sits in the top ten. Specimen: peripheral blood or thyroid tissue (not recorded which). Receptor source: a woman aged 18 to 35 with Graves' hyperthyroidism.

Ten or more counts support this clonotype. The chain carries TRBV7-9 and TRBJ2-2, with D possibly TRBD2 on 5 matching bases. CDR1 and CDR2 (germline): SEHNR, FQNEAQ (reference sequence). This CDR3 region has 15 residues. V was clipped by 2 bases and J by 6 bases, with 13 bases between them. The CDR3 spells CASSLRETGPGELFF. In DNA form, the CDR3 reads TGTGCCAGCAGCTTAAGGGAGACGGGTCCCGGGGAGCTGTTTTTT.

The V and J genes are TRBV7-3 and TRBJ2-2; D is undetermined. Trimming pared 0 bases from V and 7 bases from J, leaving 12 bases between. This CDR3 has 15 amino acids. CDR1 and CDR2 from the germline V gene are SGHTA and FQGTGA. CDR3 region: CASSLTHEWGGELFF. Here the CDR3 DNA reads TGTGCCAGCAGCTTAACCCACGAGTGGGGCGGGGAGCTGTTTTTT.

The chain joins TRBV15 to TRBJ1-2; TRBD1 is a possible D gene (5 bases). Trimming took off 3 bases at V and 3 bases at J, with 11 bases between the two ends. This CDR3 comprises 14 residues. Germline-derived CDR1 and CDR2 are LNHNV and YYDKDF (reference sequence). This CDR3 is CATSRRQRYYGYTF. The CDR3 DNA reads as TGTGCCACCAGCAGGCGACAGCGATACTATGGCTACACCTTC.

A single count supports this clonotype. The rearrangement links TRBV7-3 to TRBJ1-5; 10 nucleotides line up with TRBD1. This CDR3 region has 14 residues. Losses at the gene ends were 5 bases for V and 4 bases for J; bases not matched to a gene: 2. CDR1 and CDR2 (germline): SGHTA, FQGTGA. The CDR3 DNA follows: TGTGCCAGCAGCGACAGGGGGCAAAATCAGCCCCAGCATTTT. This sequence encodes CASSDRGQNQPQHF.

The rearrangement links TRBV7-2 to TRBJ2-5, with TRBD2 identical over 10 bases. After removal of 2 bases from V and 5 bases from J, the junction contained 5 bases not matched to a gene. Germline assignment: CDR1 SGHTA and CDR2 FQGNSA. This CDR3 has 15 residues. The chain's CDR3 is CASSLIAGGMETQYF. The CDR3 DNA reads as TGTGCCAGCAGCTTAATAGCGGGAGGCATGGAGACCCAGTACTTC.

This clonotype was seen at least ten times. The chain couples TRBV20-1 to TRBJ1-2, with D perhaps matching TRBD1 (5 bases). In germline, CDR1 is DFQATT, CDR2 SNEGSKA (reference sequence). This CDR3 comprises 14 residues. V was pared by 3 bases and J by 4 bases, with 15 bases between. CDR3 nucleotides: TGCAGTGCTAGTAATCCAGGGCGCGGCTATGGCTACACCTTC. This encodes CSASNPGRGYGYTF.

The chain employs TRBV29-1 and TRBJ2-7, with 9 bases aligning to TRBD2. CDR3 length: 14 amino acids. V was pared by 1 base and J by 7 bases, with 8 bases of the junction left unmatched. In germline, CDR1 is SQVTM, CDR2 ANQGSEA. CDR3 region: CSVEVSGRGNEQYF. For the CDR3, the DNA is TGCAGCGTTGAAGTTAGCGGGAGAGGGAATGAGCAGTACTTC.

This chain connects TRBV7-9 to TRBJ2-7, with TRBD1 identical over 9 bases. The better agreement between TRBJ2-1 and the DNA end casts doubt on the J call. Germline-derived CDR1 and CDR2 are SEHNR and FQNEAQ (reference sequence). The CDR3 covers 15 residues. The CDR3 DNA sequence: TGTGCCAGCAGCACCGGGACAGGGCACGACAATGAGCAGTTCTTC. Its protein is CASSTGTGHDNEQFF.

The genes are TRBV19 and TRBJ1-5; D unresolved. V shed 5 bases and J shed 5 bases, with 10 bases lying between them. The germline CDR1 and CDR2 sequences are LNHDA and SQIVND (reference sequence). CDR3 size: 13 residues. The CDR3 loop reads CASSLVAYQPQHF. CDR3 coding DNA: TGTGCCAGTAGTCTGGTGGCCTATCAGCCCCAGCATTTT. The whole variable domain, remainder taken from reference TRBV19 and TRBJ1-5, is DGGITQSPKYLFRKEGQNVTLSCEQNLNHDAMYWYRQDPGQGLRLIYYSQIVNDFQKGDIAEGYSVSREKKESFPLTVTSAQKNPTAFYLCASSLVAYQPQHFGDGTRLSIL.

This chain joins TRBV29-1 and TRBJ2-7; D unresolved. CDR1 SQVTM and CDR2 ANQGSEA come from the germline V gene. The CDR3 has 12 amino acids. The ends were cut back, 2 bases at V and 7 bases at J, with 12 bases in the middle. This chain's CDR3 is CSVELRAREQYF. Here the CDR3 DNA reads TGCAGCGTTGAACTAAGGGCGCGAGAGCAGTACTTC.

Concerning this clonotype itself: Germline and junction disagree at one end, which may indicate a read error. The chain couples TRBV10-3 to TRBJ2-6, with D perhaps matching TRBD1 (6 bases). The CDR3 contains 13 residues. Per germline, CDR1 ENHRY and CDR2 SYGVKD. CDR3 sequence reads: CAISDKLQGREAF. The CDR3 region has the DNA TGTGCCATCAGTGACAAATTACAGGGTAGGGAAGCTTTC.

This clonotype occurred many times. V is TRBV28 and J is TRBJ1-2; D remains ambiguous. The germline V and J ends were trimmed by 10 bases and 1 base, with 10 bases remaining between them. Germline lookup yields CDR1 MDHEN and CDR2 SYDVKM. The CDR3 sequence is 12 residues long. CDR3 sequence (DNA): TGTGCCACCCATACACTTAACTATGGCTACACCTTC. It is translated as CATHTLNYGYTF.

This clonotype was picked up a small number of times. The V and J genes are TRBV2 and TRBJ2-5; D not certain. CDR1 SNHLY and CDR2 FYNNEI come from the germline V gene. This CDR3 has 11 residues. V was pared by 4 bases and J by 7 bases, with 7 bases between. CDR3: CASSGPGTQYF. CDR3 in DNA: TGTGCCAGCAGTGGACCCGGGACCCAGTACTTC.

This clonotype came up many times. This chain links TRBV20-1 with TRBJ1-3; D perhaps matches TRBD1 (6 bases). V dropped 3 bases and J dropped 3 bases, with 15 bases sitting between them. This CDR3 comprises 15 residues. Germline V gene lookup returns CDR1 DFQATT and CDR2 SNEGSKA (reference sequence). CDR3 DNA: TGCAGTGCTAGGTCAGGGGAGAGAGTTGGAAACACCATATATTTT. Its protein product is CSARSGERVGNTIYF.

The sample holds many counts of this clonotype. The rearrangement joins TRBV10-3 to TRBJ1-4, with 7 nucleotides matching TRBD1. The V segment lost 6 bases and the J segment 7 bases; nucleotides outside the gene matches: 8. The CDR3 extends over 14 amino acids. Germline V lookup: CDR1 ENHRY, CDR2 SYGVKD. This CDR3 is CAIRPPGQPEKLFF. CDR3 in DNA: TGTGCCATCAGACCACCGGGACAGCCTGAAAAACTGTTTTTT.

This clonotype was found a few times. This chain joins TRBV6-4 and TRBJ1-5; 7 bases map to TRBD1. This CDR3 comprises 18 residues. Germline values: CDR1 MRHNA, CDR2 SNTAGT. Losses at the gene ends were 6 bases for V and 0 bases for J; bases not matched to a gene: 14. DNA of the CDR3: TGTGCCAGCAGCCCCAACGGACAGGACGACCTTAGCAATCAGCCCCAGCATTTT. Translated: CASSPNGQDDLSNQPQHF.